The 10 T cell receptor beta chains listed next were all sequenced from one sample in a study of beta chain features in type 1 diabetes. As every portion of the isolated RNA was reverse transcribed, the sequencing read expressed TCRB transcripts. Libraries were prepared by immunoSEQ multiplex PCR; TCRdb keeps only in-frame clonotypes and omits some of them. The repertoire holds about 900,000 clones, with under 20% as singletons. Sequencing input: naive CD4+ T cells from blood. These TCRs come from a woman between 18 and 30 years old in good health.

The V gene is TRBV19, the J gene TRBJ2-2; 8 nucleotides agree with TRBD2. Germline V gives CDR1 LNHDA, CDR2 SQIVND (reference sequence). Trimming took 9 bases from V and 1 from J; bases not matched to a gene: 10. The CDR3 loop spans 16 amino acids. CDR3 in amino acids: CASTRRAGGNTGELFF. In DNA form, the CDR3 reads TGTGCCAGCACCCGGCGGGCGGGAGGGAACACCGGGGAGCTGTTTTTT.

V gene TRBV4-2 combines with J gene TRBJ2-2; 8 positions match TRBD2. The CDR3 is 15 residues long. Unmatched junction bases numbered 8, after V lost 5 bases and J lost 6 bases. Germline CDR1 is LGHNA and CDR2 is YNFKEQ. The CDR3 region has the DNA TGTGCCAGCAGCGACGGGACTAGGTACGCCGGGGAGCTGTTTTTT. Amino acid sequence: CASSDGTRYAGELFF.

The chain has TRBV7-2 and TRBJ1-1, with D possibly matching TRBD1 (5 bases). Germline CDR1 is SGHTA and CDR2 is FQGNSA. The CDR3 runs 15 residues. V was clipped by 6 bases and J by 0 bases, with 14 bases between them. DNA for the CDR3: TGTGCCAGCAGTCCTGAACGGGGCATGAACACTGAAGCTTTCTTT. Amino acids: CASSPERGMNTEAFF.

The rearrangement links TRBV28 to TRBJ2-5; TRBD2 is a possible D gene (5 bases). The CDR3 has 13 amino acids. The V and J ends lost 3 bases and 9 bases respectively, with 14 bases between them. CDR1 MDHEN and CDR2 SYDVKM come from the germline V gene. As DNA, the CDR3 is TGTGCCAGCAGTTTCGGTAGAGGGTTGGCCCAGTACTTC. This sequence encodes CASSFGRGLAQYF.

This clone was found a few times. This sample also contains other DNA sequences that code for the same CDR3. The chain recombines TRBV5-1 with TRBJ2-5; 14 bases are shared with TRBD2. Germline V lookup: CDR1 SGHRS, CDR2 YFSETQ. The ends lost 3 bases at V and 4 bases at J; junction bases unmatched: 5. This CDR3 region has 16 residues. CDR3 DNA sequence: TGCGCCAGCAGCTCACTAGGACTAGCGGGAGGAGAGACCCAGTACTTC. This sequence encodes CASSSLGLAGGETQYF.

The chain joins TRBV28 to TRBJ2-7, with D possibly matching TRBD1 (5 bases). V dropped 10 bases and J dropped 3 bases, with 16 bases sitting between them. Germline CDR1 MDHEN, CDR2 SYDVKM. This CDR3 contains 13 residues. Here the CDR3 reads CATRVGLSYEQYF. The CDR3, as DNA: TGTGCCACCAGGGTTGGGCTGAGCTACGAGCAGTACTTC. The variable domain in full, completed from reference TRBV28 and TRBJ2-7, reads DVKVTQSSRYLVKRTGEKVFLECVQDMDHENMFWYRQDPGLGLRLIYFSYDVKMKEKGDIPEGYSVSREKKERFSLILESASTNQTSMYLCATRVGLSYEQYFGPGTRLTVT.

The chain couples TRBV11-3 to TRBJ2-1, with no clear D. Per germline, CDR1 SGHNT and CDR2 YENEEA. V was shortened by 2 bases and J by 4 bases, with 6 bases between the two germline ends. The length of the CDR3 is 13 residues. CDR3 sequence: CASSLNGYNEQFF. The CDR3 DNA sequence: TGTGCCAGCAGCTTAAATGGATACAATGAGCAGTTCTTC.

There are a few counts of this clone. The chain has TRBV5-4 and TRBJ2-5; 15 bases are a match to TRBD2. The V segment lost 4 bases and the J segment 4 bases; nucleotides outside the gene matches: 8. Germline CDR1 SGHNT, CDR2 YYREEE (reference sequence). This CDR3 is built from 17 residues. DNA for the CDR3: TGTGCCAGCAGCCCAGGTGGGGGACTAGCGGGAGGAGAGACCCAGTACTTC. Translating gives CASSPGGGLAGGETQYF. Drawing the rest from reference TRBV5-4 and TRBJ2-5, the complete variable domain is ETGVTQSPTHLIKTRGQQVTLRCSSQSGHNTVSWYQQALGQGPQFIFQYYREEENGRGNFPPRFSGLQFPNYSSELNVNALELDDSALYLCASSPGGGLAGGETQYFGPGTRLLVL.

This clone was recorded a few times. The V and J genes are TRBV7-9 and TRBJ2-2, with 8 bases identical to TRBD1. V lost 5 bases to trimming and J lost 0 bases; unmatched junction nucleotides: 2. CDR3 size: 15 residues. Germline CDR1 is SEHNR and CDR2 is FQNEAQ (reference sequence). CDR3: CASSMDRANTGELFF. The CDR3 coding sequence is TGTGCCAGCAGCATGGACAGGGCGAACACCGGGGAGCTGTTTTTT.

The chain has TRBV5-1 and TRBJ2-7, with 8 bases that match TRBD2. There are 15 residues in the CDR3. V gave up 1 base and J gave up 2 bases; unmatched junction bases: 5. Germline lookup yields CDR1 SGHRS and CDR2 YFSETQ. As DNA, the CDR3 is TGCGCCAGCAGCTTGCAAGCGGGAGCCCCCTACGAGCAGTACTTC. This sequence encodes CASSLQAGAPYEQYF.